This T cell receptor (beta chain) appears in the sequencing data of a study of T cell repertoires in cytomegalovirus infection. In germline, CDR1 is SGHTA, CDR2 FQGNSA. The CDR3 sequence is 16 residues long. The ends were cut back, 5 bases at V and 2 bases at J, with 17 bases in the middle. One entry per CDR3 protein, called by TCRdb with MiXCR from the reads. The table has some 500,000 distinct CDR3 sequences, roughly 42% seen once. As concerns this clonotype: Antigen specificity is unknown.

Sequences were derived from cultured PBMCs, sampled from culture after CMV antigen stimulation. This chain connects TRBV7-2 to TRBJ2-3, with TRBD2 as a possible D gene (5 bases). This TCR was sampled from a human donor in good health (CMV status not recorded). Some clones in this sample may be carry-over from other donors' samples. The CDR3 loop is CASSPSSLKTTDTQYF. DNA for the CDR3: TGTGCCAGCAGCCCGTCTAGCCTTAAGACCACAGATACGCAGTATTTT.